These 21 T cell receptor beta chains were all obtained from the same sample, sequenced in a study of molecular identifiers for immune sequencing clone quantification. TCRdb ran MiXCR on the PCR reads and lists one entry per CDR3 protein. The sample includes about half a million distinct CDR3 sequences, about 25% of them seen just once. The sequenced sample was naive CD8+ T cells from blood, with Jurkat cell RNA spiked in. Indicated subset: FACS-sorted CD8+CD4-CCR7+CD45RA+ naive T cells. The receptors shown here come from a human donor in good health. Some libraries in this study had Jurkat cell RNA spiked in.

For this clonotype: A much more abundant neighbour one base away suggests this may be a read error. This chain's CDR3 is CSVDVGRNQPQHF. The CDR3 bases are TGCAGCGTCGACGTGGGGCGTAATCAGCCCCAGCATTTT. The chain employs TRBV29-1 and TRBJ1-5; tentative D call: TRBD1 (5 bases). V dropped 6 bases and J dropped 4 bases, with 13 bases sitting between them. In germline, CDR1 is SQVTM, CDR2 ANQGSEA. The CDR3 contains 13 residues.

The chain has TRBV20-1 and TRBJ1-2; a weak D match, TRBD1 (6 bases). The CDR3 totals 12 residues. Trimming shortened V by 8 bases and J by 6 bases, and 16 bases separated the two germline ends. Per germline, CDR1 DFQATT and CDR2 SNEGSKA (reference sequence). CDR3: CSHRDTEHGYTF. CDR3 coding DNA: TGCAGTCACCGGGACACAGAACATGGCTACACCTTC.

Many counts were recorded for this clonotype. This chain joins TRBV5-1 and TRBJ1-1, with TRBD1 matching over 7 bases. The ends lost 1 base at V and 2 bases at J; junction bases unmatched: 8. CDR1 SGHRS and CDR2 YFSETQ come from the germline V gene. The CDR3 contains 16 residues. CDR3 protein: CASSLPSTGRNTEAFF. The CDR3 DNA sequence: TGCGCCAGCAGCTTGCCCTCGACAGGGCGAAACACTGAAGCTTTCTTT.

The V call is TRBV12-3 or TRBV12-4, the J call TRBJ2-1; 7 bases map to TRBD2. This CDR3 is built from 18 residues. With V trimmed by 0 bases and J by 0 bases, 8 bases remained unmatched. CDR3 protein: CASSLASPSGNSYNEQFF. As DNA, the CDR3 is TGTGCCAGCAGTTTAGCGTCCCCTAGCGGTAACTCCTACAATGAGCAGTTCTTC.

In its sample, this clonotype was seen once. The germline gene is not matched at one end of the junction; a read error may be the cause. The genes are TRBV27 and TRBJ2-7, with TRBD1 matching over 11 bases. The CDR3 loop spans 15 amino acids. The germline gives CDR1 MNHEY, CDR2 SMNVEV (reference sequence). The CDR3: CTSSFSGTGGYEQYF. In DNA, the CDR3 is TGTACCAGCAGTTTCTCTGGGACAGGGGGCTACGAGCAGTACTTC.

This clonotype was counted a few times. The CDR3 reads CASSSSLASGLYSYEQYF. The CDR3 coding sequence is TGTGCCAGCAGTTCCTCCCTGGCTAGCGGGCTGTATTCCTACGAGCAGTACTTC. J is TRBJ2-7 and V is TRBV27; 8 bases align to TRBD2. The germline V gene encodes CDR1 MNHEY and CDR2 SMNVEV (reference sequence). V shed 4 bases and J 1 base; nucleotides not matched to a gene: 15. This CDR3 spans 18 amino acids.

The rearrangement joins TRBV4-3 to TRBJ2-5; 12 nucleotides align to TRBD2. Germline CDR1 LGHNA, CDR2 YSLEER. V gave up 4 bases and J gave up 2 bases; unmatched junction bases: 11. There are 18 residues in the CDR3. The CDR3 spells CASSLELAGGPLQETQYF. In DNA form, the CDR3 reads TGCGCCAGCAGCCTAGAGCTAGCGGGGGGGCCCTTACAAGAGACCCAGTACTTC.

This sequence joins TRBV6-1 and TRBJ2-5; D is possibly TRBD1 or TRBD2 (5 bases each). Germline values: CDR1 MNHNS, CDR2 SASEGT. This CDR3 is 15 amino acids long. V gave up 5 bases and J gave up 2 bases, with 15 bases separating them. The DNA for the CDR3 is TGTGCCAGCAGTCCTCTTGGGGGTTCGCAAGAGACCCAGTACTTC. This encodes CASSPLGGSQETQYF.

This clonotype was counted only a few times. The chain employs TRBV28 and TRBJ2-1, with 9 bases identical to TRBD2. V trimming: 7 bases; J trimming: 1 base; junction bases outside the gene matches: 5. The CDR3 length is 15 residues. CDR1 is MDHEN and CDR2 is SYDVKM in the germline V gene. The chain's CDR3 is CASTPTSGSYNEQFF. CDR3 in DNA: TGTGCCAGCACCCCGACTAGCGGATCCTACAATGAGCAGTTCTTC.

This clonotype was counted at least ten times. V usage is TRBV29-1 and J usage is TRBJ2-5, with 10 bases lining up with TRBD2. This CDR3 has 12 amino acids. Germline CDR1 SQVTM, CDR2 ANQGSEA. V trimming: 7 bases; J trimming: 5 bases; junction bases outside the gene matches: 4. Here the CDR3 DNA reads TGCAGCGCCGGACTAGCGGATGAGACCCAGTACTTC. Its protein is CSAGLADETQYF.

CDR3 DNA sequence: TGTGCCAGCAGTAAGACCCCTTTGCTTTACAATGAGCAGTTCTTC. It encodes CASSKTPLLYNEQFF. The chain links TRBV27 to TRBJ2-1; no definite D call. In germline, CDR1 is MNHEY, CDR2 SMNVEV (reference sequence). Trimming stripped 5 bases from V and 4 bases from J, with 15 bases between. The CDR3 runs 15 residues.

V and J are TRBV27 and TRBJ2-1, with unresolved D. Germline CDR1 is MNHEY and CDR2 is SMNVEV (reference sequence). The CDR3 totals 13 residues. Trimming removed 3 bases at V and 5 bases at J, with 8 bases between. CDR3 bases: TGTGCCAGCAGTTTGGTCCTTGACAATGAGCAGTTCTTC. Translation gives CASSLVLDNEQFF.

This chain connects TRBV5-6 to TRBJ2-1; no reliable D call. Per the germline V gene, CDR1 is SGHDT and CDR2 is YYEEEE. The ends were cut back, 5 bases at V and 3 bases at J, with 15 bases in the middle. This CDR3 is built from 15 residues. DNA of the CDR3: TGTGCCAGCAGACCTAGGAAGGTCCTCTACAATGAGCAGTTCTTC. Its translation: CASRPRKVLYNEQFF.

Worth noting for this clonotype: This may arise from a read error, as a much more abundant clone is one base away. The chain carries TRBV29-1 and TRBJ2-5; the D is unclear. Germline assignment: CDR1 SQVTM and CDR2 ANQGSEA. The CDR3 spans 14 residues. CDR3 amino acids: CSVVEFGVQESQYF. The CDR3 bases are TGCAGCGTTGTTGAGTTTGGGGTTCAAGAGAGCCAGTACTTC.

The table lists this clonotype with a few counts. This sequence joins TRBV2 and TRBJ2-1; 9 nucleotides match TRBD2. This CDR3 has 15 residues. Looked up from germline, CDR1 is SNHLY and CDR2 is FYNNEI. With 5 bases clipped from V and 9 bases from J, the junction kept 11 bases outside the gene matches. The CDR3, as DNA: TGTGCCAGCAGTACGGGCGGGGGGGCCTTGTCTGAGCAGTTCTTC. Its translation: CASSTGGGALSEQFF.

This clonotype appeared many times. The DNA for the CDR3 is TGCAGTGCTACCCGAGTTGGAGAGACCCAGTACTTC. It specifies CSATRVGETQYF. This chain links TRBV20-1 with TRBJ2-5, with D uncertain. From germline, CDR1 is DFQATT and CDR2 SNEGSKA (reference sequence). The CDR3 spans 12 residues. Trimming removed 4 bases from V and 4 bases from J, with 10 bases in between.

This clonotype occurred many times. CDR3 protein: CASSYGAGGSTDTQYF. The CDR3 coding sequence is TGTGCCAGCAGTTACGGCGCGGGGGGGAGCACAGATACGCAGTATTTT. The V and J genes are TRBV6-6 and TRBJ2-3; 9 bases fit TRBD2. Germline CDR1 and CDR2: MNHNY and SVGAGI (reference sequence). Trimming removed 2 bases from V and 0 bases from J; junction bases left unmatched: 3. This CDR3 contains 16 residues.

The sample holds a few counts of this clonotype. This rearrangement joins TRBV2 to TRBJ1-2; unclear D gene. The CDR3 extends over 10 amino acids. The germline CDR1 and CDR2 sequences are SNHLY and FYNNEI. The V gene lost 7 bases and the J gene lost 6 bases, with 6 bases spanning the gap. The CDR3 bases are TGTGCCAGCACGAACCATGGCTACACCTTC. As protein: CASTNHGYTF.

This clonotype was found many times. The rearrangement uses TRBV2 and TRBJ2-1; 8 positions agree with TRBD2. Germline values: CDR1 SNHLY, CDR2 FYNNEI. The CDR3 covers 15 residues. V was clipped by 2 bases and J by 7 bases; unmatched bases: 7. CDR3 DNA sequence: TGTGCCAGCAGTGAAAATTTGGTAGCGGGGAATGAGCAGTTCTTC. This gives the protein CASSENLVAGNEQFF.

This chain uses TRBV24-1 with TRBJ2-3; 11 nucleotides line up with TRBD2. The J segment lost 2 bases and the V segment lost 3 bases, leaving 3 bases of the junction unmatched. Germline assignment: CDR1 KGHDR and CDR2 SFDVKD. The CDR3 has 16 amino acids. Here the CDR3 DNA reads TGTGCCACCAGTGATGGGACTAGCGGAGCCACAGATACGCAGTATTTT. This gives the protein CATSDGTSGATDTQYF.

The chain couples TRBV15 to TRBJ2-5, with a possible D match to TRBD2 (5 bases). The CDR3 has 16 amino acids. V was trimmed by 1 base and J by 4 bases, leaving 16 bases between them. Per the germline V gene, CDR1 is LNHNV and CDR2 is YYDKDF (reference sequence). The CDR3 is CATSRVPGGGRETQYF. CDR3 DNA: TGTGCCACCAGCAGAGTTCCCGGAGGTGGAAGAGAGACCCAGTACTTC. Complete variable domain (other parts from reference TRBV15 and TRBJ2-5): DAMVIQNPRYQVTQFGKPVTLSCSQTLNHNVMYWYQQKSSQAPKLLFHYYDKDFNNEADTPDNFQSRRPNTSFCFLDIRSPGLGDTAMYLCATSRVPGGGRETQYFGPGTRLLVL.